This T cell receptor beta chain stems from a study of OX40 agonist ivuxolimab in advanced cancers. TCRdb's table, derived via immunoSEQ multiplex PCR, lists solely in-frame clones and lacks some. The sample lists some 80,000 clones, around nine tenths occurring once. The TCR originated in an adult with an advanced solid tumor such as melanoma, head and neck, liver or kidney cancer. The sample here was CD4+ or CD8+ T cells sorted from blood, taken in a trial of the OX40 agonist ivuxolimab.

DNA of the CDR3: TGTGCCAGTAGTATATACGGCGGGAGAGCGGGAGATACGCAGTATTTT. It yields the protein CASSIYGGRAGDTQYF. This sequence joins TRBV19 and TRBJ2-3; TRBD2 agrees at 7 bases. The CDR3 totals 16 residues. The V and J ends lost 2 bases and 5 bases, in that order; junction bases with no gene match: 10. CDR1 is LNHDA and CDR2 is SQIVND in the germline V gene (reference sequence).